Listed below are T cell receptor beta chains from one sample, sequenced in a study of control samples from healthy donors and cancer patients. Only in-frame clones appear in the TCRdb table, and some are missing; sequencing was by immunoSEQ multiplex PCR. The repertoire holds 150,000 to 200,000 clones, with 90% to 95% as singletons. Sequencing input: blood. These receptors were collected from a man aged 25-40 years in good health. CDR3s include the opening cysteine and the closing phenylalanine or tryptophan. D genes are given only for firm matches. Size is omitted from some rows. Given values are once, few, many or a class for expanded clones.

TGTGCCAGCAGCCCAGGACAGTTGAGCACTGAAGCTTTCTTT CASSPGQLSTEAFF TRBV6-2/TRBV6-3 . . TRBJ1-1
TGTGCCACCAGTGATTTTGGAAGGCCAGGCGGCACAGATACGCAGTATTTT CATSDFGRPGGTDTQYF TRBV24-1 . . TRBJ2-3
TGTGCCAGCAGCGTAGGCTCGGGGGGAACTGAAGCTTTCTTT CASSVGSGGTEAFF TRBV9 . . TRBJ1-1
TGTGCCAGCACCTCTATATGGCGGGGTCCCGTGTACCAAGAGACCCAGTACTTC CASTSIWRGPVYQETQYF TRBV5-6 . . TRBJ2-5
TGTGCCAGCAGCGCCATGGGGGGGGGCGCCCCCTACGAGCAGTACTTC CASSAMGGGAPYEQYF TRBV9 . . TRBJ2-7
TGTGCCAGCAGCTTCGGGACAGGGGTAGCTTTCTTT CASSFGTGVAFF TRBV5-5 . TRBD1 TRBJ1-1
TGTGCCAGCAGCTTTGACTACGAGCAGTACTTC CASSFDYEQYF TRBV7-9 once . TRBJ2-7
TGCAGTGCTAGTCGGGGAGATGCCACAGATACGCAGTATTTT CSASRGDATDTQYF TRBV20-1 . . TRBJ2-3
TGTGCCAGCAGACCAGGGGGCGGGGAGACCCAGTACTTC CASRPGGGETQYF TRBV6-5 . TRBD1 TRBJ2-5
TGTGCCAGCGCACAATCTTCGGGGGTCTACACTGAAGCTTTCTTT CASAQSSGVYTEAFF TRBV7-2 . . TRBJ1-1
TGTGCCAGCAGCCAAGGAGAAATAGGGGGGGGTGGCCAGTACTTC CASSQGEIGGGGQYF TRBV4-2 . . TRBJ2-5
TGTGCCACCAGTGACCCTAGCGGGAGGCGCACAGATACGCAGTATTTT CATSDPSGRRTDTQYF TRBV24-1 once TRBD2 TRBJ2-3
TGTGCCAGCACCCCAAGACAGGGTCGGGAGACCCAGTACTTC CASTPRQGRETQYF TRBV2 . TRBD1 TRBJ2-5
TGTGCCAGCTCACCTGATCCCGGGATCAGGGGCACTGAAGCTTTCTTT CASSPDPGIRGTEAFF TRBV18 . . TRBJ1-1
TGTGCCAGCAGGCCTTGGACAGGGGGTAACACTGAAGCTTTCTTT CASRPWTGGNTEAFF TRBV2 . TRBD1 TRBJ1-1
TGTGCCACCGGCAGAGGGAGGGGACAGACCTTCTCTTCCCCCTACGAGCAGTACTTC CATGRGRGQTFSSPYEQYF TRBV15 once . TRBJ2-7
TGTGCCAGCCCCTCGGGAGGAATCACCGGGGAGCTGTTTTTT CASPSGGITGELFF TRBV7-9 . TRBD2 TRBJ2-2
TGTGCCAGCTCACCCCAAGAGACCCAGTACTTC CASSPQETQYF TRBV18 once . TRBJ2-5
TGTGCCAGCAGACGGGAGGGACTAGCGGGAAGCGAGCAGTACTTC CASRREGLAGSEQYF TRBV28 . TRBD2 TRBJ2-7
TGTGCCAGCAGCCAATGGGGACAGAACTATGGCTACACCTTC CASSQWGQNYGYTF TRBV3-1/TRBV3-2 few TRBD1 TRBJ1-2
TGTGCCAGCAGTTTAGGGGGCGGATCGGAGCACTTC CASSLGGGSEHF TRBV12-3/TRBV12-4 . . TRBJ2-5
TGTGCCAGCAGTGAGCCTAATCAGCCCCAGCATTTT CASSEPNQPQHF TRBV25-1 . . TRBJ1-5
TGCAGTAGCGGGAGCGGGAATGAGCAGTTCTTC CSSGSGNEQFF TRBV29-1 . TRBD2 TRBJ2-1
TGTGCCAGCAGCCACCGCGGAGGGGGTAGCGGGAATTCAGATACGCAGTATTTT CASSHRGGGSGNSDTQYF TRBV13 . TRBD2 TRBJ2-3
TGCGCCAGCAGCTCCGGGACTAGCGGTCCTCACACAGATACGCAGTATTTT CASSSGTSGPHTDTQYF TRBV5-1 . TRBD2 TRBJ2-3
TGTGCCAGCAGTGAAAATGTGGCAGGGGGTGGCTACACCTTC CASSENVAGGGYTF TRBV6-1 . TRBD1 TRBJ1-2
TGTGCCAGCAGCTTGGCGGGGGTGCGTACAGATACGCAGTATTTT CASSLAGVRTDTQYF TRBV5-6 . . TRBJ2-3
TGTGCCAGCAGTTTGGGGACATTCCCTAACTATGGCTACACCTTC CASSLGTFPNYGYTF TRBV2 . . TRBJ1-2
TGTGCCAGCAGTGGGCTAGCGGGACCCAACACCGGGGAACTGTTTTTT CASSGLAGPNTGELFF TRBV28 . TRBD2 TRBJ2-2
TGTGCCAGCAGTGAACCCGGGCGGGTCTACAATGAGCAGTTCTTC CASSEPGRVYNEQFF TRBV6-1 . . TRBJ2-1
TGTGCCTGGAGTGACGCGGGGTATGGCTACACCTTC CAWSDAGYGYTF TRBV30 . . TRBJ1-2
TGTGCCAGCAGCTTGGTCCTTAGTAACACCGGGGAGCTGTTTTTT CASSLVLSNTGELFF TRBV5-8 . . TRBJ2-2
TGCGCCAGCAGCCCCCAGGGGTCCGACAATCAGCCCCAGCATTTT CASSPQGSDNQPQHF TRBV5-1 . . TRBJ1-5
TGTGCCAGCAGTCGACAAGGCCTAATGTATTTT CASSRQGLMYF TRBV7-9 once . TRBJ2-3
TGTGCCAGCCGACGGGACAGGGGCACAGATACGCAGTATTTT CASRRDRGTDTQYF TRBV2 . TRBD1 TRBJ2-3
TGTGCCAGCAGTGAAGCGTTAGTTGGATCCTACGAGCAGTACTTC CASSEALVGSYEQYF TRBV2 . . TRBJ2-7
TGTGCCAGCTCACCCGACAGGGGTGGTCGGAATGAAAAACTGTTTTTT CASSPDRGGRNEKLFF TRBV18 . TRBD1 TRBJ1-4